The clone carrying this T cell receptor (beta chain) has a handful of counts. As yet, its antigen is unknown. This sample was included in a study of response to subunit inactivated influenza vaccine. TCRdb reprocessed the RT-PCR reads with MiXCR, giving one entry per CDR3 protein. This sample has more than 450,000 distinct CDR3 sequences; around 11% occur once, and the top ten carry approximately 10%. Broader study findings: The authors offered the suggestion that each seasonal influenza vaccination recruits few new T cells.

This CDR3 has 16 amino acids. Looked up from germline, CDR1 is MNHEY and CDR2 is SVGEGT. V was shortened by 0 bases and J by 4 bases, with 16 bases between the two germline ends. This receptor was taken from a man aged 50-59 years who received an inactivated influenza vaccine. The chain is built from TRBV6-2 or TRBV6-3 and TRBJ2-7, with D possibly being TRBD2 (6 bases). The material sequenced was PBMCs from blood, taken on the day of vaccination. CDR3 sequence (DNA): TGTGCCAGCAGTTACTCGAAGGACTACCCAATTTACGAGCAGTACTTC. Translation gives CASSYSKDYPIYEQYF.